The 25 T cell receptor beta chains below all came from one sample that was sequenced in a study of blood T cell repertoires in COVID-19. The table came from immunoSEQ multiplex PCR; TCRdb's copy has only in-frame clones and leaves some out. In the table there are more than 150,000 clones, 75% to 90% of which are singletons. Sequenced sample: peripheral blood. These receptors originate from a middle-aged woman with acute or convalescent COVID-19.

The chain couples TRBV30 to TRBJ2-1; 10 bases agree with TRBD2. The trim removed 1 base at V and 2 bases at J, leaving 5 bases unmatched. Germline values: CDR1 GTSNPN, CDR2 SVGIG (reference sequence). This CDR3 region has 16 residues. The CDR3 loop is CAWSGGLAGAYNEQFF. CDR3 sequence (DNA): TGTGCCTGGAGTGGCGGTCTAGCGGGAGCCTACAATGAGCAGTTCTTC.

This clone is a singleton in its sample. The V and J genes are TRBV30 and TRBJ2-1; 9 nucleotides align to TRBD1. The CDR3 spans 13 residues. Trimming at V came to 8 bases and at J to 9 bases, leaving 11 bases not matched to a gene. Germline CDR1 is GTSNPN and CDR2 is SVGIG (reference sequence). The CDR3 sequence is CARDRDFDGEQFF. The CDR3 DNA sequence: TGTGCCCGGGACAGGGATTTTGACGGTGAGCAGTTCTTC.

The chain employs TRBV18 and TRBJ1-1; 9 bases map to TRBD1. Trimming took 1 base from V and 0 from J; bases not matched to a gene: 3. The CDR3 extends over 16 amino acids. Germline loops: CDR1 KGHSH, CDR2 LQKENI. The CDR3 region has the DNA TGTGCCAGCTCACCACGGGACAGGGCCTTGAACACTGAAGCTTTCTTT. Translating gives CASSPRDRALNTEAFF.

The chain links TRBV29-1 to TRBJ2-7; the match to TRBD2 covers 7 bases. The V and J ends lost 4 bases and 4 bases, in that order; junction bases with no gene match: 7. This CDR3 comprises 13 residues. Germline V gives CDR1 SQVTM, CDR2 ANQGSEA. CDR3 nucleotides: TGCAGCGTTGCCGGGGGGAGAGGGTACGAGCAGTACTTC. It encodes CSVAGGRGYEQYF.

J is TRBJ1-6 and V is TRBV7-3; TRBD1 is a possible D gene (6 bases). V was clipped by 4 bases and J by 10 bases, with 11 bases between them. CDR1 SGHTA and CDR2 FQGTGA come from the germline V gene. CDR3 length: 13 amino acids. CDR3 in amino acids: CASSSSGESPLHF. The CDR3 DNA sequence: TGTGCCAGCAGCTCCTCAGGGGAATCACCCCTCCACTTT.

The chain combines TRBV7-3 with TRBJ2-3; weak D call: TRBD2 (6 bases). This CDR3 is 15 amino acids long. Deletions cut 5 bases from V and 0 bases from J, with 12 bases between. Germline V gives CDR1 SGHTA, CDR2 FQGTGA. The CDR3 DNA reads TGTGCCAGCAGCCCCAGCGGGTCCAGCACAGATACGCAGTATTTT. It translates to CASSPSGSSTDTQYF. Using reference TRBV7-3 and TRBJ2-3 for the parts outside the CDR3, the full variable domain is GAGVSQTPSNKVTEKGKYVELRCDPISGHTALYWYRQSLGQGPEFLIYFQGTGAADDSGLPNDRFFAVRPEGSVSTLKIQRTERGDSAVYLCASSPSGSSTDTQYFGPGTRLTVL.

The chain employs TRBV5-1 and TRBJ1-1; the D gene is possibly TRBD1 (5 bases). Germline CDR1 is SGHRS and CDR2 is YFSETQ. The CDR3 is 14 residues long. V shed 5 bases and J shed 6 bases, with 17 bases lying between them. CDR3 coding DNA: TGCGCCAGCAGTCAGAATCCCGGGGGACCTGAAGCTTTCTTT. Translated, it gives CASSQNPGGPEAFF.

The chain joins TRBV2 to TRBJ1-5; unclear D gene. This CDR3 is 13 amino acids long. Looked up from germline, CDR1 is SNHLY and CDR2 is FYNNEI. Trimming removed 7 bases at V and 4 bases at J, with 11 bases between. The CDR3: CASKPGTNQPQHF. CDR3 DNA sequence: TGTGCCAGCAAGCCGGGAACTAATCAGCCCCAGCATTTT.

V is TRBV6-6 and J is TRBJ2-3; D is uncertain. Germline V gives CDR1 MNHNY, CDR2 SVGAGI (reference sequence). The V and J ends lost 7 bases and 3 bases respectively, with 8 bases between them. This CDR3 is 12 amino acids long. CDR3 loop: CASTPSTDTQYF. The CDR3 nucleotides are TGTGCCAGCACCCCCTCGACAGATACGCAGTATTTT.

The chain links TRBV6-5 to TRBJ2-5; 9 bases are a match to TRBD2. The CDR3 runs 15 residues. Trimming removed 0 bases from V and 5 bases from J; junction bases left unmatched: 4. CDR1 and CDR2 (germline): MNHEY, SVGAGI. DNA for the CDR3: TGTGCCAGCAGTTACTCGGGCGGGGGGGCTGAGACCCAGTACTTC. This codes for CASSYSGGGAETQYF.

CDR3 sequence (DNA): TGTGCCAGCAGTTTAGGAGGCAGGGGGCGGGATGGCTACACCTTC. Residues: CASSLGGRGRDGYTF. The chain employs TRBV28 and TRBJ1-2, with 8 bases matching TRBD1. Germline CDR1 MDHEN, CDR2 SYDVKM. V was clipped by 2 bases and J by 6 bases; unmatched bases: 8. This CDR3 has 15 residues.

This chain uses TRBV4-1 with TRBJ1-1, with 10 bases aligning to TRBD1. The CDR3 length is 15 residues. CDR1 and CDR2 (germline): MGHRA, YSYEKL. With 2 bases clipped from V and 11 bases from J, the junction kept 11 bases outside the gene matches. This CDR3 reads CASSQTGTGALWAFF. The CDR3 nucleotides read TGCGCCAGCAGCCAAACCGGGACAGGGGCATTATGGGCTTTCTTT.

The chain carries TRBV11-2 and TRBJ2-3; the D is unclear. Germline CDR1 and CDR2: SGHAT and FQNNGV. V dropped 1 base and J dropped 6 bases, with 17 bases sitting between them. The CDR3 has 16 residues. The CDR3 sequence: CASSLVVAPISDTQYF. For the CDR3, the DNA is TGTGCCAGCAGCTTAGTGGTAGCCCCAATCTCCGATACGCAGTATTTT.

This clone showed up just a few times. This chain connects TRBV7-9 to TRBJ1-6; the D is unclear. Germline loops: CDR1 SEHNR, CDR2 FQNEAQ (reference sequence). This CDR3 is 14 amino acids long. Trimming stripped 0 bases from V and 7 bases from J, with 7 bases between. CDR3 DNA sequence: TGTGCCAGCAGCTTAGCGCAGGCAAATTCACCCCTCCACTTT. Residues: CASSLAQANSPLHF.

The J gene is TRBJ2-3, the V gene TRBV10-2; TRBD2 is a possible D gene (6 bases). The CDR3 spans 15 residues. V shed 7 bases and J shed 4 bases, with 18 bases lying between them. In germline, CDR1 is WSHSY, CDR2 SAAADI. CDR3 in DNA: TGCGCCAGCACCCTCCGGGAGTGGTTCCCAGATACGCAGTATTTT. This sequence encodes CASTLREWFPDTQYF.

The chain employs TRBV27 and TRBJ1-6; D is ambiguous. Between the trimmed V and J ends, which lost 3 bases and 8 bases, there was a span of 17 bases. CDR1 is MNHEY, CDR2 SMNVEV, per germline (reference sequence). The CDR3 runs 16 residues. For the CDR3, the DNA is TGTGCCAGCAGTTTTCTTTTCCCGGAGAAGGATTCACCCCTCCACTTT. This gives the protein CASSFLFPEKDSPLHF.

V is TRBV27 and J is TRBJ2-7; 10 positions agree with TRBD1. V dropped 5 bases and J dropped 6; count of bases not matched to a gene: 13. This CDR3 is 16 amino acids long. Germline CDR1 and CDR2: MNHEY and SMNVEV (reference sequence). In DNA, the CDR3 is TGTGCCAGCAGTCCCAGCCTCGGACAGGGGGTATTCGAGCAGTACTTC. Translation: CASSPSLGQGVFEQYF.

CDR3 sequence reads: CAWNPGHSSGNTIYF. CDR3 bases: TGTGCCTGGAACCCGGGACACAGCTCTGGAAACACCATATATTTT. The J gene is TRBJ1-3, the V gene TRBV30; a weak D match, TRBD1 (6 bases). CDR3 length: 15 residues. The germline V gene has CDR1 GTSNPN and CDR2 SVGIG (reference sequence). V was clipped by 4 bases and J by 0 bases, with 13 bases between them.

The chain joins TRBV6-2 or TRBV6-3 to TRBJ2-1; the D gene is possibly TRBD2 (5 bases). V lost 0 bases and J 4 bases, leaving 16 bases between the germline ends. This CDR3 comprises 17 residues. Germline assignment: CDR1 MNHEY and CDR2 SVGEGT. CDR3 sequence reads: CASSYSQPRGIYNEQFF. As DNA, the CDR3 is TGTGCCAGCAGTTACTCCCAACCCCGGGGAATTTACAATGAGCAGTTCTTC.

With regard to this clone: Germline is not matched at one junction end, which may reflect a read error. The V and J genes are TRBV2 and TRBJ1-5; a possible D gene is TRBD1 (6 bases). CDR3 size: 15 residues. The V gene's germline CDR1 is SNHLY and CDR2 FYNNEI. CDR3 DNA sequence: TGTGCCAGCAGGGAAGGACAGCATAGCAATCAGCCCCAGCATTTT. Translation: CASREGQHSNQPQHF.

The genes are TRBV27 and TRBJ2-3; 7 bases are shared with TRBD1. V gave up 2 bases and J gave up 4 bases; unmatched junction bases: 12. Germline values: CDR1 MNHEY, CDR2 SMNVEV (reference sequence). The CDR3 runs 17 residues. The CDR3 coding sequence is TGTGCCAGCAGTTTAGGGTTGGGACAGAGACATGCAGATACGCAGTATTTT. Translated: CASSLGLGQRHADTQYF.

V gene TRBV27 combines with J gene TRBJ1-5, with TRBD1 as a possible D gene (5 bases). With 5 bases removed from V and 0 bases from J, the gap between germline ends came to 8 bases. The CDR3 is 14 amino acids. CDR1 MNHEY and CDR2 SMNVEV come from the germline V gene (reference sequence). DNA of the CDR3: TGTGCCAGCAGTACGACAGTTAGCAATCAGCCCCAGCATTTT. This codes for CASSTTVSNQPQHF.

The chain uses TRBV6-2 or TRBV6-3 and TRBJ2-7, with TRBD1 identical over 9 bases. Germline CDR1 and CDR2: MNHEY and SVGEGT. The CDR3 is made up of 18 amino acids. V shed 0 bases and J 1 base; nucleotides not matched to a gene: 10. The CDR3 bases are TGTGCCAGCAGTTACTCACGGGACAGGGTCTTACCTTCCTACGAGCAGTACTTC. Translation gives CASSYSRDRVLPSYEQYF.

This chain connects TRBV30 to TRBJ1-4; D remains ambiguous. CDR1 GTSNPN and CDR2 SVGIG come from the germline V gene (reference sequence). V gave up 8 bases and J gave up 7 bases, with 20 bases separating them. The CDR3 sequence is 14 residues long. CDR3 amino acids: CARRNTEAGEKLFF. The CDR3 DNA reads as TGTGCCCGCCGCAATACGGAAGCGGGTGAAAAACTGTTTTTT.

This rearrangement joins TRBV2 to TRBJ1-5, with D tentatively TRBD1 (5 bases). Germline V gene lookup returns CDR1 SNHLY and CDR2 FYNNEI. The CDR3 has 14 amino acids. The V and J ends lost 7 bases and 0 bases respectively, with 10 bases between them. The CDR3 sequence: CASTDSYSNQPQHF. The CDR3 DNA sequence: TGTGCCAGCACAGACAGCTATAGCAATCAGCCCCAGCATTTT.